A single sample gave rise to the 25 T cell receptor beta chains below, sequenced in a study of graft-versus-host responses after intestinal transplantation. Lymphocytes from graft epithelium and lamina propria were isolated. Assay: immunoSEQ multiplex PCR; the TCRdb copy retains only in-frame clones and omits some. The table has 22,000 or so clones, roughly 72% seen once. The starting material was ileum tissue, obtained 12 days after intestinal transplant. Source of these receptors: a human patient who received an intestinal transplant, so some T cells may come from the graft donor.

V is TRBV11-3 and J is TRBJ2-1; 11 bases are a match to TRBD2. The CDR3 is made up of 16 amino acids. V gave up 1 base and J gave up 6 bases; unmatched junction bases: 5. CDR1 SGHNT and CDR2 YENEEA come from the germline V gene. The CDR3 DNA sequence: TGTGCCAGCAGCTTAGTCGGGCTAGCGGGGGGCAATGAGCAGTTCTTC. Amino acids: CASSLVGLAGGNEQFF.

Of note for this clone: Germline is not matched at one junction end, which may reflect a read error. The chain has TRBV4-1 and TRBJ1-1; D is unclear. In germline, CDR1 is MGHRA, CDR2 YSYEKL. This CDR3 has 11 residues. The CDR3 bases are TGTGCCAGCAGCGGAGGCTTTGAAGCTTTCTTT. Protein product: CASSGGFEAFF.

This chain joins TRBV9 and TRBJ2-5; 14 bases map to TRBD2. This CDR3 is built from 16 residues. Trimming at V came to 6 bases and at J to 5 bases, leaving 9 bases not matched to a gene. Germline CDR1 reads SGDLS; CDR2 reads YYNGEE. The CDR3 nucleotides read TGTGCCAGCAACAATCCGGGACTAGCGGGGGAGGAGACCCAGTACTTC. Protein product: CASNNPGLAGEETQYF.

The CDR3 protein is CASSPPTGGYTEAFF. The CDR3 nucleotides are TGTGCCAGCAGCCCACCGACAGGGGGCTACACTGAAGCTTTCTTT. The gene calls are TRBV6-5 and TRBJ1-1; 10 nucleotides match TRBD1. Germline CDR1 and CDR2: MNHEY and SVGAGI. This CDR3 region has 15 residues. The V gene end was trimmed by 6 bases and the J gene end by 3 bases; junction bases not matched to a gene: 7.

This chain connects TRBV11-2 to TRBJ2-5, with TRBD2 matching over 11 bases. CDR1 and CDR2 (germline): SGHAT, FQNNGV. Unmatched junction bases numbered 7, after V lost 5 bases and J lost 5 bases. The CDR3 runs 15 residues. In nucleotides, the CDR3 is TGTGCCAGCAGCCGCCTACTAGCGGGAGTGGAGACCCAGTACTTC. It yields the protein CASSRLLAGVETQYF. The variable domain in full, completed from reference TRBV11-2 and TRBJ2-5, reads EAGVAQSPRYKIIEKRQSVAFWCNPISGHATLYWYQQILGQGPKLLIQFQNNGVVDDSQLPKDRFSAERLKGVDSTLKIQPAKLEDSAVYLCASSRLLAGVETQYFGPGTRLLVL.

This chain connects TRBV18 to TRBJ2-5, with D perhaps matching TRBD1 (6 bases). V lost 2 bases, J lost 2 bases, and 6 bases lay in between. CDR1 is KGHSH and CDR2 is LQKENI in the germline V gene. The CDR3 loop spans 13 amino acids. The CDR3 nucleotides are TGTGCCAGCTCACCAGACAGGCAAGAGACCCAGTACTTC. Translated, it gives CASSPDRQETQYF.

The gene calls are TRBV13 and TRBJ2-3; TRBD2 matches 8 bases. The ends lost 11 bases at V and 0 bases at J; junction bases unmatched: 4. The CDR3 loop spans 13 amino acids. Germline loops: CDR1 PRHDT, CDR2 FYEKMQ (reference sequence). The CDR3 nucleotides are TGTGCCGCCGGGGGGGTGAGCACAGATACGCAGTATTTT. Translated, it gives CAAGGVSTDTQYF.

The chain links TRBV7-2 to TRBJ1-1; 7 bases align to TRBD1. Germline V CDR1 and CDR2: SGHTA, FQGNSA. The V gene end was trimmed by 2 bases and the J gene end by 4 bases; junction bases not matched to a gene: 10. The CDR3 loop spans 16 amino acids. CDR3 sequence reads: CASSLSGTVRGTEAFF. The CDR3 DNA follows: TGTGCCAGCAGCTTATCCGGGACAGTTCGCGGCACTGAAGCTTTCTTT.

CDR3 amino acids: CSEQGGSYNEQFF. CDR3 sequence (DNA): TGCAGCGAACAGGGCGGCTCCTACAATGAGCAGTTCTTC. The gene calls are TRBV29-1 and TRBJ2-1; possibly TRBD1 for D (6 bases). Germline assignment: CDR1 SQVTM and CDR2 ANQGSEA. CDR3 length: 13 residues. Trimming left V 7 bases short and J 0 bases short, with 10 bases between.

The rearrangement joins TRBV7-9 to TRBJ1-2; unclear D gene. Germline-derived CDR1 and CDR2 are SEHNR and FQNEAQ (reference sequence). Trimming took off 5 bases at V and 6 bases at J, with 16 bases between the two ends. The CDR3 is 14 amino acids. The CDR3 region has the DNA TGTGCCAGCAGCCCTCCGGCGGTCTCGGATGGCTACACCTTC. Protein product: CASSPPAVSDGYTF.

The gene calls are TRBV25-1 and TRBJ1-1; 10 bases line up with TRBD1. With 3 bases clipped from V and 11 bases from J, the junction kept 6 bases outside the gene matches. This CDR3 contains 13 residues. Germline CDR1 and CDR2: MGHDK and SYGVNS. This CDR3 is CASSDSGTGVAFF. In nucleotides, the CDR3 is TGTGCCAGCAGTGATTCCGGGACAGGGGTGGCTTTCTTT. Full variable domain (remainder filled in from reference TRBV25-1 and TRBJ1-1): EADIYQTPRYLVIGTGKKITLECSQTMGHDKMYWYQQDPGMELHLIHYSYGVNSTEKGDLSSESTVSRIRTEHFPLTLESARPSHTSQYLCASSDSGTGVAFFGQGTRLTVV.

The CDR3 protein is CASRPQGASNQPQHF. The CDR3 nucleotides are TGTGCCAGCAGACCACAGGGTGCGAGCAATCAGCCCCAGCATTTT. This rearrangement joins TRBV6-5 to TRBJ1-5, with D perhaps matching TRBD1 (6 bases). The V end lost 6 bases, the J end lost 1 base, and 13 bases lay between the germline ends. CDR3 length equals 15 residues. Germline V gene data show CDR1 as MNHEY and CDR2 as SVGAGI.

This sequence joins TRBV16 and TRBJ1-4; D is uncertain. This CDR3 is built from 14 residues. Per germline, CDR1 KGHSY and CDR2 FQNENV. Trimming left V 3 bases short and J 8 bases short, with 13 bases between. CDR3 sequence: CASSQVSLGEKLFF. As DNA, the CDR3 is TGTGCCAGCAGCCAGGTGTCGCTGGGCGAAAAACTGTTTTTT.

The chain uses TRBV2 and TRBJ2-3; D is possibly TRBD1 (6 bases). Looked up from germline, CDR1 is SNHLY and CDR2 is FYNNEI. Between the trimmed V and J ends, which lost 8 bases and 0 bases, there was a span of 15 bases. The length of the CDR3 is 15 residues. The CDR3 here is CASGNQGLSTDTQYF. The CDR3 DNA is TGTGCCAGCGGAAACCAGGGGCTAAGCACAGATACGCAGTATTTT.

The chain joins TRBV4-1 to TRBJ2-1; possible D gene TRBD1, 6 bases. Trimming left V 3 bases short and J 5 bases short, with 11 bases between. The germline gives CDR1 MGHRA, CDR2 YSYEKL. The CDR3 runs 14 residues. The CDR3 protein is CASSHEDSDNEQFF. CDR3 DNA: TGCGCCAGCAGCCATGAGGACAGCGACAATGAGCAGTTCTTC.

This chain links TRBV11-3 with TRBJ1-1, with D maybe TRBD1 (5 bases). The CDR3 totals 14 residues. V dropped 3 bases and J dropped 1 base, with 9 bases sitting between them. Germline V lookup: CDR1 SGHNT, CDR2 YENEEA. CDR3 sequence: CASSFSGGNTEAFF. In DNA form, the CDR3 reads TGTGCCAGCAGCTTTTCGGGGGGGAACACTGAAGCTTTCTTT.

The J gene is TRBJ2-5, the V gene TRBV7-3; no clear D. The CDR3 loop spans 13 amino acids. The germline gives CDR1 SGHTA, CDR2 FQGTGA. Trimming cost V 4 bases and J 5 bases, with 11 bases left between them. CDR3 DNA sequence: TGTGCCAGCAGCTGGGCCTTGGGTGAGACCCAGTACTTC. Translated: CASSWALGETQYF. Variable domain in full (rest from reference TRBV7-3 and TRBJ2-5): GAGVSQTPSNKVTEKGKYVELRCDPISGHTALYWYRQSLGQGPEFLIYFQGTGAADDSGLPNDRFFAVRPEGSVSTLKIQRTERGDSAVYLCASSWALGETQYFGPGTRLLVL.

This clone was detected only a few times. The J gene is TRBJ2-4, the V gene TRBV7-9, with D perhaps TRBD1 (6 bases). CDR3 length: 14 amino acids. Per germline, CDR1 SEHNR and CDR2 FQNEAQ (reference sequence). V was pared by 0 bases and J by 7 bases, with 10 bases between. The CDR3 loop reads CASSLAAGVNIQYF. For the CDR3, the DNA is TGTGCCAGCAGCTTAGCTGCAGGGGTGAACATTCAGTACTTC.

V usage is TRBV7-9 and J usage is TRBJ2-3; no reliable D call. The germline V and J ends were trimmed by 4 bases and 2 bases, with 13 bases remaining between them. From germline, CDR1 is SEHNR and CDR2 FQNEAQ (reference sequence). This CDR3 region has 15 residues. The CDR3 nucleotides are TGTGCCAGCAGCTCTTCTGGGCTGATCACAGATACGCAGTATTTT. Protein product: CASSSSGLITDTQYF.

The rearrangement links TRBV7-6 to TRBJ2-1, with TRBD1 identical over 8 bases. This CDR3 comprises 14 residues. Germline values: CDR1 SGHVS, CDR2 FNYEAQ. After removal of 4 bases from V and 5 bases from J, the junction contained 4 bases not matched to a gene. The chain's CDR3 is CASSYGTGHNEQFF. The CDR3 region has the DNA TGTGCCAGCAGCTATGGGACAGGTCACAATGAGCAGTTCTTC.

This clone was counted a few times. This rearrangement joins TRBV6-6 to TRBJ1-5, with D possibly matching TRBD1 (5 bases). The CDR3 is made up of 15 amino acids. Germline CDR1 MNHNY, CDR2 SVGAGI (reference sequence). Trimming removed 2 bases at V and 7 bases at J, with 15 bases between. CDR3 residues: CASSYPPTDRQPQHF. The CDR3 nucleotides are TGTGCCAGCAGTTACCCCCCGACAGACCGCCAGCCCCAGCATTTT.

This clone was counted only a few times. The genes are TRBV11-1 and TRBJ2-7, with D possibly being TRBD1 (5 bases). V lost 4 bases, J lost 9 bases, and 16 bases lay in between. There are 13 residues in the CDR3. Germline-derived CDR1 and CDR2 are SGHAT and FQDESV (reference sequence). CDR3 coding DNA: TGTGCCAGCAGCTGGTTAACAGGAGAGGTGCAGTACTTC. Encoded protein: CASSWLTGEVQYF.

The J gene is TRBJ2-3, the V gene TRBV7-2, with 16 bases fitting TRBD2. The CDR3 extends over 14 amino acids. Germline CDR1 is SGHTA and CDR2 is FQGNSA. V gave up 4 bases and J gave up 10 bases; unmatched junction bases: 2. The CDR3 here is CASSWGLAGGPQYF. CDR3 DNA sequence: TGTGCCAGCAGCTGGGGACTAGCGGGGGGGCCGCAGTATTTT.

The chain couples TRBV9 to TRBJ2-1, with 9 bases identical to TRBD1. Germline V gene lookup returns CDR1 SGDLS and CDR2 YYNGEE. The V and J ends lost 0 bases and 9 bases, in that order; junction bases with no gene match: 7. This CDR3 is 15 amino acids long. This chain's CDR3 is CASSVVTGGLGEQFF. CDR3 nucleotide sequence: TGTGCCAGCAGCGTAGTGACAGGGGGATTAGGTGAGCAGTTCTTC.

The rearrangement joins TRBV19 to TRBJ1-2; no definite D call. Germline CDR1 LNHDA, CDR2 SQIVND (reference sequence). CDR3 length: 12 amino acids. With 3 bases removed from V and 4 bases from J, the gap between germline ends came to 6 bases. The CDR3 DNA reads TGTGCCAGTAGTATCAGATCCTATGGCTACACCTTC. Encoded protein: CASSIRSYGYTF. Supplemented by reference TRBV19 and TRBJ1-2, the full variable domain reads DGGITQSPKYLFRKEGQNVTLSCEQNLNHDAMYWYRQDPGQGLRLIYYSQIVNDFQKGDIAEGYSVSREKKESFPLTVTSAQKNPTAFYLCASSIRSYGYTFGSGTRLTVV.